Listed below are T cell receptor beta chains from one sample, sequenced in a study of radiotherapy plus CTLA-4 blockade in lung cancer. This table comes from immunoSEQ multiplex PCR, and its TCRdb copy is limited to in-frame clones, with some not included. Of some 87,000 clones in the sample, about 83% were seen once. Source: peripheral blood, taken from a patient treated with radiotherapy plus ipilimumab. These receptors were collected from a human donor with non-small cell lung cancer that progressed on radiotherapy plus ipilimumab. Both conserved end residues are part of each CDR3. Fields, in order: V gene, clone size, J gene, D gene, CDR3 protein, CDR3 DNA. D genes are given only for firm matches. A row's size may be missing; if present it is once, few, many or a size class.

V: TRBV15
size: .
J: TRBJ2-5
D: .
CDR3: CATSRDRVQETQYF
DNA: TGTGCCACCAGCAGAGATCGGGTACAAGAGACCCAGTACTTC

V: TRBV6-5
size: .
J: TRBJ1-2
D: .
CDR3: CASSYSGNYGYTF
DNA: TGTGCCAGCAGTTACTCGGGAAACTATGGCTACACCTTC

V: TRBV10-3
size: .
J: TRBJ2-2
D: .
CDR3: CAITLDRNTGELFF
DNA: TGTGCCATCACCCTTGACAGAAACACCGGGGAGCTGTTTTTT

V: TRBV7-8
size: .
J: TRBJ2-7
D: .
CDR3: CASSLRALAEYEQYF
DNA: TGTGCCAGCAGCTTACGAGCACTAGCTGAGTACGAGCAGTACTTC

V: TRBV7-8
size: .
J: TRBJ2-5
D: .
CDR3: CASSLALSGRGETQYF
DNA: TGTGCCAGCAGCTTAGCGTTGTCAGGGAGAGGGGAGACCCAGTACTTC

V: TRBV1
size: .
J: TRBJ2-6
D: .
CDR3: CTSRRTRFAQSRANVLTF
DNA: TGCACCAGCAGACGCACACGTTTTGCACAAAGTCGGGCCAACGTCCTGACTTTC

V: TRBV2
size: .
J: TRBJ2-3
D: TRBD2
CDR3: CASSGAGWTLAGITDTQYF
DNA: TGTGCCAGCAGTGGGGCTGGGTGGACGCTAGCGGGCATCACAGATACGCAGTATTTT

V: TRBV30
size: .
J: TRBJ1-4
D: .
CDR3: CAWSTQINEKLFF
DNA: TGTGCCTGGAGCACACAGATCAATGAAAAACTGTTTTTT

V: TRBV6-6
size: .
J: TRBJ1-1
D: TRBD1
CDR3: CASTTTGGAFF
DNA: TGTGCCAGCACCACGACAGGGGGGGCTTTCTTT

V: TRBV29-1
size: .
J: TRBJ2-7
D: TRBD1
CDR3: CSVASGGYEQYF
DNA: TGCAGCGTTGCCTCAGGGGGCTACGAGCAGTACTTC

V: TRBV19
size: .
J: TRBJ1-5
D: TRBD1
CDR3: CASKADPGGPQHF
DNA: TGTGCCAGTAAGGCCGACCCAGGGGGGCCCCAGCATTTT

V: TRBV19
size: .
J: TRBJ2-7
D: .
CDR3: CASSTGAGLPEQYF
DNA: TGTGCCAGTAGTACGGGGGCAGGGCTTCCAGAGCAGTACTTC

V: TRBV5-1
size: once
J: TRBJ1-1
D: .
CDR3: CASSLADSRTEAFF
DNA: TGCGCCAGCAGCTTGGCGGACAGCAGGACTGAAGCTTTCTTT

V: TRBV27
size: .
J: TRBJ2-5
D: TRBD2
CDR3: CASSLRRLAGGIETQYF
DNA: TGTGCCAGCAGTTTACGGCGTCTAGCGGGAGGAATAGAGACCCAGTACTTC

V: TRBV7-3
size: .
J: TRBJ2-7
D: .
CDR3: CASSLTMGYEQYF
DNA: TGTGCCAGCAGCTTAACGATGGGTTACGAGCAGTACTTC

V: TRBV15
size: .
J: TRBJ2-1
D: TRBD1
CDR3: CATSRWGTGPYNEQFF
DNA: TGTGCCACCAGCAGATGGGGGACAGGCCCCTACAATGAGCAGTTCTTC

V: TRBV2
size: .
J: TRBJ2-5
D: .
CDR3: CASSSRGGVETQYF
DNA: TGTGCCAGCAGTTCGAGGGGGGGCGTGGAGACCCAGTACTTC

V: TRBV7-7
size: few
J: TRBJ2-3
D: TRBD2
CDR3: CASSAGTSGRNTQYF
DNA: TGTGCTAGCAGCGCCGGGACTAGCGGGAGGAATACGCAGTATTTT

V: TRBV11-2
size: .
J: TRBJ1-2
D: .
CDR3: CASSLGRANYGYTF
DNA: TGTGCCAGCAGCTTAGGGCGAGCTAACTATGGCTACACCTTC

V: TRBV7-9
size: .
J: TRBJ1-2
D: .
CDR3: CASSLGGQNYGYTF
DNA: TGTGCCAGCAGCTTAGGAGGCCAAAACTATGGCTACACCTTC

V: TRBV4-3
size: .
J: TRBJ1-1
D: .
CDR3: CASSQEEGRDTEAFF
DNA: TGCGCCAGCAGCCAAGAAGAGGGGAGGGACACTGAAGCTTTCTTT

V: TRBV4-2
size: .
J: TRBJ2-7
D: .
CDR3: CASSQGGQSYEQYF
DNA: TGTGCCAGCAGCCAAGGAGGTCAAAGCTACGAGCAGTACTTC

V: TRBV9
size: .
J: TRBJ1-2
D: .
CDR3: CASSPPPWKRDYGYTF
DNA: TGTGCCAGCAGCCCACCCCCGTGGAAAAGAGACTATGGCTACACCTTC

V: TRBV5-4
size: .
J: TRBJ1-3
D: .
CDR3: CASSHRAGSSGNTIYF
DNA: TGTGCCAGCAGCCACCGGGCCGGCAGCTCTGGAAACACCATATATTTT

V: TRBV9
size: .
J: TRBJ2-2
D: .
CDR3: CASSPRRASNTGELFF
DNA: TGTGCCAGCAGCCCCCGCCGCGCTTCTAACACCGGGGAGCTGTTTTTT

V: TRBV5-1
size: .
J: TRBJ2-7
D: TRBD2
CDR3: CASSLSGVPHEQYF
DNA: TGCGCCAGCAGCTTGAGCGGGGTGCCCCACGAGCAGTACTTC

V: TRBV4-1
size: .
J: TRBJ2-5
D: TRBD1
CDR3: CASSSGQGSARVQETQYF
DNA: TGCGCCAGCAGCTCGGGACAGGGGTCGGCCCGTGTCCAAGAGACCCAGTACTTC

V: TRBV11-2
size: .
J: TRBJ2-7
D: TRBD1
CDR3: CASSLGTGVSEQYF
DNA: TGTGCCAGCAGCTTAGGGACAGGGGTTAGCGAGCAGTACTTC

V: TRBV9
size: .
J: TRBJ1-1
D: .
CDR3: CASSFTANTEAFF
DNA: TGTGCCAGCAGCTTTACAGCGAACACTGAAGCTTTCTTT

V: TRBV5-6
size: .
J: TRBJ2-7
D: .
CDR3: CASSPLRDTGSYEQYF
DNA: TGTGCCAGCAGCCCACTTCGGGACACCGGCTCCTACGAGCAGTACTTC

V: TRBV15
size: once
J: TRBJ2-2
D: TRBD2
CDR3: CATTSGLGTGELFF
DNA: TGTGCCACCACATCGGGACTAGGCACCGGGGAGCTGTTTTTT

V: TRBV29-1
size: .
J: TRBJ1-2
D: .
CDR3: CSVEDTANYGYTF
DNA: TGCAGCGTTGAAGATACAGCTAACTATGGCTACACCTTC

V: TRBV10-3
size: few
J: TRBJ1-3
D: TRBD1
CDR3: CAISDSGQANTIYF
DNA: TGTGCCATCAGTGACAGCGGACAGGCAAACACCATATATTTT

V: TRBV19
size: .
J: TRBJ1-1
D: TRBD1
CDR3: CASSIIRDSEAFF
DNA: TGTGCCAGTAGTATTATACGGGACAGTGAAGCTTTCTTT

V: TRBV5-5
size: .
J: TRBJ1-5
D: .
CDR3: CASSPVGVLSQPQHF
DNA: TGTGCCAGCAGCCCGGTTGGGGTGTTAAGTCAGCCCCAGCATTTT

V: TRBV19
size: .
J: TRBJ1-5
D: .
CDR3: CASSPDSSTSNQPQHF
DNA: TGTGCCAGTAGTCCAGATTCATCCACAAGCAATCAGCCCCAGCATTTT

V: TRBV7-8
size: few
J: TRBJ2-3
D: TRBD1
CDR3: CASSFDREDTQYF
DNA: TGTGCCAGCAGCTTCGACAGGGAAGATACGCAGTATTTT

V: TRBV19
size: few
J: TRBJ1-4
D: TRBD1
CDR3: CASSGGQGRGEKLFF
DNA: TGTGCCAGTAGTGGAGGACAGGGACGAGGTGAAAAACTGTTTTTT

V: TRBV5-4
size: .
J: TRBJ2-3
D: .
CDR3: CASSLGDTQYF
DNA: TGTGCCAGCAGCTTGGGGGATACGCAGTATTTT

V: TRBV5-1
size: .
J: TRBJ2-3
D: TRBD2
CDR3: CASSLSGGTDTQYF
DNA: TGCGCCAGCAGCCTTAGCGGGGGAACAGATACGCAGTATTTT

V: TRBV11-3
size: .
J: TRBJ2-1
D: .
CDR3: CASSDDPTSRNEQFF
DNA: TGTGCCAGCAGCGACGATCCGACTAGTCGCAATGAGCAGTTCTTC

V: TRBV2
size: .
J: TRBJ1-2
D: .
CDR3: CASSGGWGGYTF
DNA: TGTGCCAGCAGTGGAGGGTGGGGTGGCTACACCTTC

V: TRBV29-1
size: .
J: TRBJ2-5
D: TRBD1
CDR3: CSVGDRGRPQETQYF
DNA: TGCAGCGTTGGCGACAGGGGGCGACCTCAAGAGACCCAGTACTTC

V: TRBV6-6
size: .
J: TRBJ1-1
D: .
CDR3: CASSDRPGMNTEAFF
DNA: TGTGCCAGCAGTGACAGGCCAGGTATGAACACTGAAGCTTTCTTT

V: TRBV11-2
size: few
J: TRBJ2-7
D: .
CDR3: CASSSTGREQYF
DNA: TGTGCCAGCAGCTCGACAGGCCGCGAGCAGTACTTC

V: TRBV30
size: .
J: TRBJ2-1
D: .
CDR3: CAWSEGWQGYNEQFF
DNA: TGTGCCTGGAGTGAGGGGTGGCAGGGCTACAATGAGCAGTTCTTC

V: TRBV9
size: .
J: TRBJ2-3
D: .
CDR3: CASSARSPADTQYF
DNA: TGTGCCAGCAGCGCCAGGTCCCCCGCAGATACGCAGTATTTT

V: TRBV30
size: .
J: TRBJ2-1
D: .
CDR3: CATTGTRLYNEQFF
DNA: TGTGCCACAACCGGGACTCGGCTTTACAATGAGCAGTTCTTC